Shown below are 29 T cell receptor beta chains from a single sample sequenced in a study of early stage breast cancer tumors. The table came from immunoSEQ multiplex PCR; TCRdb's copy has only in-frame clones and leaves some out. The top ten hold over 6.5% of the sample, which has about 8,000 clones, around 60% seen once. Sequenced input: breast tumor tissue. The origin of the receptors is a person aged 70 to 80 with breast cancer.

This chain links TRBV9 with TRBJ1-2, with unresolved D. This CDR3 comprises 15 residues. V dropped 0 bases and J dropped 4 bases, with 13 bases sitting between them. Looked up from germline, CDR1 is SGDLS and CDR2 is YYNGEE. The CDR3 DNA follows: TGTGCCAGCAGCGTAGGGGCTGAAAATTCCTATGGCTACACCTTC. Translation: CASSVGAENSYGYTF.

The chain employs TRBV7-9 and TRBJ2-2; 7 bases align to TRBD1. CDR3 size: 15 residues. Germline V CDR1 and CDR2: SEHNR, FQNEAQ (reference sequence). Unmatched junction bases numbered 3, after V lost 4 bases and J lost 1 base. CDR3 sequence (DNA): TGTGCCAGCAGCTGGGGGACAGTGAACACCGGGGAGCTGTTTTTT. Translated: CASSWGTVNTGELFF.

The chain is built from TRBV5-6 and TRBJ1-6; a weak D match, TRBD1 (5 bases). The CDR3 sequence is 13 residues long. Germline CDR1 SGHDT, CDR2 YYEEEE. V lost 8 bases and J 9 bases, leaving 15 bases between the germline ends. In DNA, the CDR3 is TGTGCCAGTATGGGGGGACTCGGTTCACCCCTCCACTTT. Its translation: CASMGGLGSPLHF.

This clone was counted once. The V and J genes are TRBV11-2 and TRBJ2-5; 10 bases are shared with TRBD2. J was trimmed by 4 bases and V by 7 bases; bases with no gene match: 9. Germline values: CDR1 SGHAT, CDR2 FQNNGV. The CDR3 extends over 15 amino acids. CDR3 in DNA: TGTGCCAGCAACCCTAGCGGGGGCCCTCCAGAGACCCAGTACTTC. Its protein product is CASNPSGGPPETQYF. Complete variable domain (other parts from reference TRBV11-2 and TRBJ2-5): EAGVAQSPRYKIIEKRQSVAFWCNPISGHATLYWYQQILGQGPKLLIQFQNNGVVDDSQLPKDRFSAERLKGVDSTLKIQPAKLEDSAVYLCASNPSGGPPETQYFGPGTRLLVL.

V is TRBV9 and J is TRBJ2-5; 7 bases map to TRBD1. The germline V gene has CDR1 SGDLS and CDR2 YYNGEE. This CDR3 is built from 14 residues. Trimming removed 5 bases from V and 2 bases from J; junction bases left unmatched: 6. The CDR3 reads CASRLLQGQETQYF. For the CDR3, the DNA is TGTGCCAGCAGACTTCTACAGGGGCAAGAGACCCAGTACTTC.

This clone qualifies as medium-sized. The genes are TRBV9 and TRBJ1-5, with 10 nucleotides matching TRBD1. The germline V gene encodes CDR1 SGDLS and CDR2 YYNGEE. The CDR3 totals 19 residues. V trimming: 3 bases; J trimming: 6 bases; junction bases outside the gene matches: 18. CDR3 in amino acids: CASSAITPGTGAWVQPQHF. DNA of the CDR3: TGTGCCAGCAGCGCTATTACCCCAGGGACAGGGGCCTGGGTTCAGCCCCAGCATTTT.

V is TRBV7-3 and J is TRBJ2-3, with 9 bases that match TRBD2. Germline V lookup: CDR1 SGHTA, CDR2 FQGTGA. The junction had 10 bases not matched to a gene; V was cut back by 5 bases and J by 4 bases. The CDR3 runs 16 residues. The CDR3 here is CASSPRGSGGSDTQYF. In nucleotides, the CDR3 is TGTGCCAGCAGCCCTCGAGGTAGCGGGGGCTCAGATACGCAGTATTTT.

This clone showed up just a few times. V is TRBV27 and J is TRBJ1-1, with no clear D. The CDR3 has 15 residues. V was clipped by 5 bases and J by 0 bases, with 13 bases between them. CDR1 is MNHEY, CDR2 SMNVEV, per germline (reference sequence). CDR3 region: CASSPWQAVNTEAFF. The CDR3 nucleotides are TGTGCCAGCAGTCCTTGGCAAGCGGTGAACACTGAAGCTTTCTTT.

V is TRBV2 and J is TRBJ2-2; D might be TRBD1 (6 bases). This CDR3 spans 15 amino acids. Trimming removed 3 bases from V and 7 bases from J, with 15 bases in between. CDR1 is SNHLY, CDR2 FYNNEI, per germline. The CDR3 here is CASSDDRSGFGELFF. In DNA form, the CDR3 reads TGTGCCAGCAGTGACGACAGGTCTGGCTTCGGGGAGCTGTTTTTT.

The chain combines TRBV30 with TRBJ2-1, with TRBD2 identical over 9 bases. With V trimmed by 1 base and J by 12 bases, 10 bases remained unmatched. Germline CDR1 is GTSNPN and CDR2 is SVGIG (reference sequence). This CDR3 has 14 residues. The CDR3: CAWSESSGLARQFF. The DNA for the CDR3 is TGTGCCTGGAGTGAATCCTCGGGACTAGCACGGCAGTTCTTC.

V and J are TRBV10-3 and TRBJ2-7; 11 nucleotides line up with TRBD1. Trimming took 4 bases from V and 2 from J; bases not matched to a gene: 4. CDR3 length: 15 amino acids. Germline-derived CDR1 and CDR2 are ENHRY and SYGVKD. CDR3 region: CAISAPGQGAYEQYF. CDR3 DNA sequence: TGTGCCATCAGTGCTCCGGGACAGGGGGCCTACGAGCAGTACTTC.

The rearrangement links TRBV9 to TRBJ2-2; possibly TRBD2 for D (5 bases). Looked up from germline, CDR1 is SGDLS and CDR2 is YYNGEE. The germline V and J ends were trimmed by 4 bases and 4 bases, with 11 bases remaining between them. This CDR3 contains 14 residues. DNA for the CDR3: TGTGCCAGCAGCCCATCGGGAATCACCGGGGAGCTGTTTTTT. It codes for CASSPSGITGELFF.

This clone occurred once. V usage is TRBV30 and J usage is TRBJ2-5; a possible D gene is TRBD1 (6 bases). Germline V gene lookup returns CDR1 GTSNPN and CDR2 SVGIG (reference sequence). V lost 1 base to trimming and J lost 5 bases, with 14 bases between them. The length of the CDR3 is 14 residues. The CDR3: CAWSAWTEWETQYF. The CDR3 DNA sequence: TGTGCCTGGAGTGCGTGGACAGAGTGGGAGACCCAGTACTTC.

The rearrangement joins TRBV5-1 to TRBJ2-1, with 9 nucleotides matching TRBD2. The trim removed 1 base at V and 3 bases at J, leaving 5 bases unmatched. The CDR3 is made up of 16 amino acids. Germline V gene sequence: CDR1 SGHRS, CDR2 YFSETQ. CDR3 in amino acids: CASSLSGSGGYNEQFF. CDR3 nucleotides: TGCGCCAGCAGCTTGAGTGGTAGCGGGGGCTACAATGAGCAGTTCTTC.

This clone is termed medium-sized. The chain recombines TRBV4-1 with TRBJ1-1; 7 nucleotides line up with TRBD1. Germline V gene data show CDR1 as MGHRA and CDR2 as YSYEKL. Losses at the gene ends were 7 bases for V and 3 bases for J; bases not matched to a gene: 8. The CDR3 spans 14 residues. The CDR3 loop reads CASKGQTFYTEAFF. The CDR3 region has the DNA TGCGCCAGCAAGGGACAGACTTTTTACACTGAAGCTTTCTTT.

This clone is classed as medium-sized. V and J are TRBV4-2 and TRBJ2-1; perhaps TRBD1 as D (6 bases). Trimming took 4 bases from V and 6 from J, leaving 10 bases between them. CDR3 length: 13 amino acids. Germline-derived CDR1 and CDR2 are LGHNA and YNFKEQ. Here the CDR3 reads CASSRTQGNEQFF. In DNA form, the CDR3 reads TGTGCCAGCAGCCGGACACAGGGCAATGAGCAGTTCTTC.

This rearrangement joins TRBV11-2 to TRBJ2-7; D gene ambiguous. Trimming shortened V by 1 base and J by 4 bases, and 5 bases separated the two germline ends. Germline CDR1 SGHAT, CDR2 FQNNGV. This CDR3 has 12 residues. CDR3 amino acids: CASSLGAYEQYF. The CDR3, as DNA: TGTGCCAGCAGCTTAGGGGCTTACGAGCAGTACTTC.

This clone was detected a few times. The rearrangement uses TRBV5-1 and TRBJ2-7, with 7 bases that match TRBD2. The CDR3 runs to 14 residues. The germline CDR1 and CDR2 sequences are SGHRS and YFSETQ. The trim removed 4 bases at V and 5 bases at J, leaving 9 bases unmatched. CDR3 in amino acids: CASSPSGTSDEQYF. The CDR3 region has the DNA TGCGCCAGCAGCCCCAGCGGGACCTCGGACGAGCAGTACTTC.

The V gene is TRBV30, the J gene TRBJ2-1; maybe TRBD2 (7 bases). Trimming pared 2 bases from V and 7 bases from J, leaving 18 bases between. Germline lookup yields CDR1 GTSNPN and CDR2 SVGIG (reference sequence). This CDR3 has 15 amino acids. CDR3 nucleotide sequence: TGTGCCTGGAGTTACTGGGAGGGGGGGCCAAATGAGCAGTTCTTC. This sequence encodes CAWSYWEGGPNEQFF.

The CDR3 here is CACSQGTVENTIYF. CDR3 in DNA: TGTGCCTGTTCTCAGGGAACAGTGGAAAACACCATATATTTT. This chain uses TRBV30 with TRBJ1-3; tentatively, D is TRBD1 (5 bases). The CDR3 contains 14 residues. V was pared by 6 bases and J by 6 bases, with 18 bases between. Looked up from germline, CDR1 is GTSNPN and CDR2 is SVGIG (reference sequence). Drawing the rest from reference TRBV30 and TRBJ1-3, the complete variable domain is SQTIHQWPATLVQPVGSPLSLECTVEGTSNPNLYWYRQAAGRGLQLLFYSVGIGQISSEVPQNLSASRPQDRQFILSSKKLLLSDSGFYLCACSQGTVENTIYFGEGSWLTVV.

This clone came up a few times. The V call is TRBV18, the J call TRBJ2-1; 7 bases line up with TRBD2. Trimming removed 2 bases from V and 4 bases from J; junction bases left unmatched: 5. The CDR3 has 15 amino acids. Germline V CDR1 and CDR2: KGHSH, LQKENI. This CDR3 reads CASSPGGVTYNEQFF. The CDR3 bases are TGTGCCAGCTCACCAGGGGGGGTAACGTACAATGAGCAGTTCTTC.

This clone was picked up a small number of times. The gene calls are TRBV19 and TRBJ1-3, with D unclear. Deletions cut 6 bases from V and 9 bases from J, with 9 bases between. CDR3 length: 11 amino acids. Looked up from germline, CDR1 is LNHDA and CDR2 is SQIVND (reference sequence). The CDR3, as DNA: TGTGCCAGTAGAGGAGATGGCACCATATATTTT. Translated, it gives CASRGDGTIYF.

This chain connects TRBV27 to TRBJ1-2; possible D gene TRBD1, 5 bases. Germline V gene sequence: CDR1 MNHEY, CDR2 SMNVEV (reference sequence). The CDR3 sequence is 13 residues long. V was trimmed by 5 bases and J by 10 bases, leaving 17 bases between them. CDR3 loop: CASSTPPRGDYTF. The CDR3 region has the DNA TGTGCCAGCAGTACCCCCCCAAGGGGTGACTACACCTTC.

This clone was seen once. This chain links TRBV6-6 with TRBJ1-1, with D possibly being TRBD1 (6 bases). The CDR3 has 14 residues. Germline CDR1 MNHNY, CDR2 SVGAGI (reference sequence). V was pared by 6 bases and J by 1 base, with 12 bases between. The CDR3 protein is CASRPGTSNTEAFF. The CDR3 DNA reads TGTGCCAGCAGACCCGGGACATCGAACACTGAAGCTTTCTTT.

V and J are TRBV6-1 and TRBJ2-7; 8 nucleotides agree with TRBD1. The CDR3 loop spans 13 amino acids. Trimming took 6 bases from V and 2 from J; bases not matched to a gene: 3. CDR1 MNHNS and CDR2 SASEGT come from the germline V gene. In DNA, the CDR3 is TGTGCCAGCAGATCAGGGGGCCCCTACGAGCAGTACTTC. Its protein product is CASRSGGPYEQYF.

This rearrangement joins TRBV2 to TRBJ1-1; D gene uncertain. The CDR3 has 11 residues. CDR1 and CDR2 from the germline V gene are SNHLY and FYNNEI. V gave up 2 bases and J gave up 9 bases, with 7 bases separating them. CDR3 region: CASSEKPQAFF. Here the CDR3 DNA reads TGTGCCAGCAGTGAAAAGCCGCAAGCTTTCTTT. Variable domain in full (rest from reference TRBV2 and TRBJ1-1): EPEVTQTPSHQVTQMGQEVILRCVPISNHLYFYWYRQILGQKVEFLVSFYNNEISEKSEIFDDQFSVERPDGSNFTLKIRSTKLEDSAMYFCASSEKPQAFFGQGTRLTVV.

The rearrangement joins TRBV5-8 to TRBJ1-5; perhaps TRBD1 as D (6 bases). The length of the CDR3 is 15 residues. With 0 bases removed from V and 4 bases from J, the gap between germline ends came to 11 bases. Germline CDR1 and CDR2: SGHTS and YDEGEE. CDR3 coding DNA: TGTGCCAGCAGCTTGGAGGGGGAAGGTAATCAGCCCCAGCATTTT. Translated, it gives CASSLEGEGNQPQHF.

Only one count was recorded for this clone. The rearrangement links TRBV30 to TRBJ2-2; 9 bases line up with TRBD1. With 3 bases clipped from V and 7 bases from J, the junction kept 6 bases outside the gene matches. From germline, CDR1 is GTSNPN and CDR2 SVGIG (reference sequence). The CDR3 consists of 14 residues. The CDR3 loop is CAWRVQGANGELFF. The CDR3 nucleotides read TGTGCCTGGAGGGTACAGGGGGCGAACGGGGAGCTGTTTTTT.

This clone has just one count. The chain combines TRBV9 with TRBJ1-5; 11 nucleotides line up with TRBD1. In germline, CDR1 is SGDLS, CDR2 YYNGEE. The CDR3 covers 14 residues. Trimming at V came to 5 bases and at J to 5 bases, leaving 3 bases not matched to a gene. CDR3 DNA: TGTGCCAGCAGTGGGGACAGGGGGGATCAGCCCCAGCATTTT. Amino acid sequence: CASSGDRGDQPQHF.